This T cell receptor (beta chain) comes out of a study of T cells in Graves' hyperthyroidism and ophthalmopathy. The CDR3 runs to 14 residues. Trimming stripped 0 bases from V and 3 bases from J, with 9 bases between. Per the germline V gene, CDR1 is MNHEY and CDR2 is SVGAGI. About this clonotype itself: The antigen is undetermined.

Amplified regions were TCR beta CDR3 sequences from RNA transcripts. Primed by the HTBI set, a first-round RT-PCR was run on the TCR CDR3. TCRdb independently ran MiXCR on the multiplex PCR reads; one entry per CDR3 protein. This table has roughly 640,000 distinct CDR3 sequences, about a sixth appearing once. Findings of the study overall: In simple terms, a model built on 13 V-J features told ophthalmopathy apart from stable hyperthyroidism.

This chain links TRBV6-5 with TRBJ2-7; D remains unclear. Material: blood. This sequence was found in a woman between 35 and 50 years old with Graves' ophthalmopathy. CDR3 in DNA: TGTGCCAGCAGTTACTCGGGAATACACTACGAGCAGTACTTC. It yields the protein CASSYSGIHYEQYF.